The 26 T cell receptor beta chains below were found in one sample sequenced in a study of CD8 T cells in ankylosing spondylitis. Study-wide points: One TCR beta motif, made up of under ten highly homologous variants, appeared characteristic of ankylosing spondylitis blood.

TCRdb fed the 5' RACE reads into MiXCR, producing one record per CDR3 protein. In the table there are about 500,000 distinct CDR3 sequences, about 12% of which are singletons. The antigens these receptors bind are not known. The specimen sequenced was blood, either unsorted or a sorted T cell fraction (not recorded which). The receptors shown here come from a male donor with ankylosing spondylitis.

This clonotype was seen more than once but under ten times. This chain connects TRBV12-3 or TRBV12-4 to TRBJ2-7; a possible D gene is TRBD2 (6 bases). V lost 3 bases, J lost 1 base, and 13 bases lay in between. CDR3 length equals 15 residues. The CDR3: CASSLTRTSSYEQYV. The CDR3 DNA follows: TGTGCCAGCAGTTTGACTAGAACGTCTTCCTACGAGCAGTACGTC.

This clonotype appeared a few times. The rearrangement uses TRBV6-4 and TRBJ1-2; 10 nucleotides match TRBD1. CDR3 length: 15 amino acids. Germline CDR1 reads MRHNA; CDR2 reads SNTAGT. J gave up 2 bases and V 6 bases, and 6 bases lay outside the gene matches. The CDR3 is CASSFRDRGNYGYTF. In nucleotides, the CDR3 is TGTGCCAGCAGCTTCAGGGACAGGGGCAACTATGGCTACACCTTC.

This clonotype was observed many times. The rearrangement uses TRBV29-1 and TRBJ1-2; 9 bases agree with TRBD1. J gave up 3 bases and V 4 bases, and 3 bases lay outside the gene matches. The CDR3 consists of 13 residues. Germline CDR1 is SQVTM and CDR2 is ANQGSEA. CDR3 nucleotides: TGCAGCGTTGCGGGGGACAGGGACTATGGCTACACCTTC. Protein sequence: CSVAGDRDYGYTF.

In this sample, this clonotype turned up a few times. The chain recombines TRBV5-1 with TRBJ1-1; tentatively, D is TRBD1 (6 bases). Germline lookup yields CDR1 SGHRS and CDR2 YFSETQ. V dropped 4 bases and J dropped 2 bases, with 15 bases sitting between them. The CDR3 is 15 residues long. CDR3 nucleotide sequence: TGCGCCAGCAGCCCGAACAGGGTTGCTAACACTGAAGCTTTCTTT. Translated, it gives CASSPNRVANTEAFF.

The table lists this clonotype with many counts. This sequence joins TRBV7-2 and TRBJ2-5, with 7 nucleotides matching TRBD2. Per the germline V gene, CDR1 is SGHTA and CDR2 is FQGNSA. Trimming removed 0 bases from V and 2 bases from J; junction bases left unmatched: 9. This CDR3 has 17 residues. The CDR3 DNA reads TGTGCCAGCAGCTTAGCGCTAAGGGCTAGCGGACAAGAGACCCAGTACTTC. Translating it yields CASSLALRASGQETQYF. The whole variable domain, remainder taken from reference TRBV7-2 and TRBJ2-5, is GAGVSQSPSNKVTEKGKDVELRCDPISGHTALYWYRQSLGQGLEFLIYFQGNSAPDKSGLPSDRFSAERTGGSVSTLTIQRTQQEDSAVYLCASSLALRASGQETQYFGPGTRLLVL.

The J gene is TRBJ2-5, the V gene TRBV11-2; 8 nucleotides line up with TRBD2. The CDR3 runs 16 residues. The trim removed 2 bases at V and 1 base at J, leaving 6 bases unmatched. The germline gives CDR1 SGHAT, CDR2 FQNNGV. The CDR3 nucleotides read TGTGCCAGCAGCTTACGGGGGGGAAAGATCCAAGAGACCCAGTACTTC. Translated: CASSLRGGKIQETQYF. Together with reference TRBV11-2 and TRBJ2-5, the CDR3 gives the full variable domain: EAGVAQSPRYKIIEKRQSVAFWCNPISGHATLYWYQQILGQGPKLLIQFQNNGVVDDSQLPKDRFSAERLKGVDSTLKIQPAKLEDSAVYLCASSLRGGKIQETQYFGPGTRLLVL.

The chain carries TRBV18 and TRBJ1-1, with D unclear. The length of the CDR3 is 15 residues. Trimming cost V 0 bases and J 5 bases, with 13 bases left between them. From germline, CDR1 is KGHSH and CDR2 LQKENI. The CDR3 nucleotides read TGTGCCAGCTCACCACCAAGGACGGTGATGACTGAAGCTTTCTTT. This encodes CASSPPRTVMTEAFF. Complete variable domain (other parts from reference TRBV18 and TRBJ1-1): NAGVMQNPRHLVRRRGQEARLRCSPMKGHSHVYWYRQLPEEGLKFMVYLQKENIIDESGMPKERFSAEFPKEGPSILRIQQVVRGDSAAYFCASSPPRTVMTEAFFGQGTRLTVV.

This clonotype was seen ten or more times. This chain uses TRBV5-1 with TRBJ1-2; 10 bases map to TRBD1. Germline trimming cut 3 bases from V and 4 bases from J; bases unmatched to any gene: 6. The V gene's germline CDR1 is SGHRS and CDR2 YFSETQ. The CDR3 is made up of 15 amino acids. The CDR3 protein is CASSSGTGDVYGYTF. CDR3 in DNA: TGCGCCAGCAGCTCCGGGACAGGGGATGTCTATGGCTACACCTTC.

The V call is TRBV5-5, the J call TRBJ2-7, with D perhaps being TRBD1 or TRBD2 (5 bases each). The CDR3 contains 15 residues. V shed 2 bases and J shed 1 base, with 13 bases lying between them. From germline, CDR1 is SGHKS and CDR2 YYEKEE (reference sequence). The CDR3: CASSFSAGRSYEQYF. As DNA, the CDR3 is TGTGCCAGCAGCTTCTCGGCAGGGAGATCCTACGAGCAGTACTTC.

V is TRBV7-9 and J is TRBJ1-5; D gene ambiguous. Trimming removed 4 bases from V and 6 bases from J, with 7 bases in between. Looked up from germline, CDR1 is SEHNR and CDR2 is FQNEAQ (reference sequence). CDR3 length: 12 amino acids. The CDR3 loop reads CASSSGSQPQHF. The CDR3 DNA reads TGTGCCAGCAGCTCCGGAAGTCAGCCCCAGCATTTT.

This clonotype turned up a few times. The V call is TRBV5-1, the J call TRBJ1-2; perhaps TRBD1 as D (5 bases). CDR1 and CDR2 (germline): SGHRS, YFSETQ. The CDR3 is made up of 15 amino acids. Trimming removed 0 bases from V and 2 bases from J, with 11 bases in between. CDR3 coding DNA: TGCGCCAGCAGCTTGGGACAGATTCTGAACTATGGCTACACCTTC. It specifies CASSLGQILNYGYTF.

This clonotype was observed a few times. The CDR3 nucleotides read TGTGCCAGCAGCCGGGCGGGGACAGGGACCGAGCAGTACGTC. Translating gives CASSRAGTGTEQYV. The chain joins TRBV7-8 to TRBJ2-7, with 9 bases that match TRBD1. Germline V CDR1 and CDR2: SGHVS, FQNEAQ. The length of the CDR3 is 14 residues. The J segment lost 6 bases and the V segment lost 5 bases, leaving 8 bases of the junction unmatched.

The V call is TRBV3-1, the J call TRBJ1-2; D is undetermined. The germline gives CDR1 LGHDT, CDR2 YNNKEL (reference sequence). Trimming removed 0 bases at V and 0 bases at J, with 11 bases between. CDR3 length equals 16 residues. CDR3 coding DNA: TGTGCCAGCAGCCAAGACTATTCCGGCCCTAACTATGGCTACACCTTC. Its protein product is CASSQDYSGPNYGYTF.

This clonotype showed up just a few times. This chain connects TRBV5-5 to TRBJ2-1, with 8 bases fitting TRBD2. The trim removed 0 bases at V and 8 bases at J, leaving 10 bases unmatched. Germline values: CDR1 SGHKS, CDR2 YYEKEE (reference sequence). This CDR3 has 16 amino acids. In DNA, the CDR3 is TGTGCCAGCAGCTTGGCCGCGGGAGGATTCACGTATGAGCAGTTCTTC. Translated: CASSLAAGGFTYEQFF.

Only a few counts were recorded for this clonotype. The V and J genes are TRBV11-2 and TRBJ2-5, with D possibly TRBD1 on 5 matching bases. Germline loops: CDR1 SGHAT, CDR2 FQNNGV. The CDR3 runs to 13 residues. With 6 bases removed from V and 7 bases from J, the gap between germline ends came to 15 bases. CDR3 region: CASSPGPAVTQYF. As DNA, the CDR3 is TGTGCCAGCAGTCCAGGGCCGGCGGTGACCCAGTACTTC.

The CDR3 is CASRTGYGTYEQYF. The CDR3 nucleotides read TGTGCCAGCAGAACAGGGTACGGGACCTACGAGCAGTACTTC. J is TRBJ2-7 and V is TRBV6-1, with D possibly being TRBD1 (6 bases). The CDR3 has 14 residues. Germline V lookup: CDR1 MNHNS, CDR2 SASEGT. The germline V and J ends were trimmed by 6 bases and 2 bases, with 14 bases remaining between them.

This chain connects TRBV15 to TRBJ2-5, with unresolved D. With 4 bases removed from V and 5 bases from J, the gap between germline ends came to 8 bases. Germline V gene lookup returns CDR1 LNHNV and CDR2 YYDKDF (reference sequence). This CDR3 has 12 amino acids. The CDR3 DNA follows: TGTGCCACCAGCAAGGGCCGGGAGACCCAGTACTTC. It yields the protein CATSKGRETQYF.

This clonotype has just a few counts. CDR3 bases: TGTGCCAGCAGCTTAGTTCTGACTAGCGGGGGCACAGATACGCAGTATTTT. Protein product: CASSLVLTSGGTDTQYF. The rearrangement uses TRBV11-2 and TRBJ2-3, with 11 bases matching TRBD2. The ends lost 1 base at V and 1 base at J; junction bases unmatched: 4. Germline CDR1 is SGHAT and CDR2 is FQNNGV. The CDR3 length is 17 residues.

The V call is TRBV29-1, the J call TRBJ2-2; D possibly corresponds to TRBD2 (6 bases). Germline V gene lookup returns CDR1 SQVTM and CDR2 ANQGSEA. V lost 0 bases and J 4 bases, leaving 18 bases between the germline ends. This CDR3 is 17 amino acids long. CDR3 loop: CSVEDRLRDGGTGELFF. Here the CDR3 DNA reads TGCAGCGTTGAAGATCGCCTGCGGGACGGGGGCACCGGGGAGCTGTTTTTT.

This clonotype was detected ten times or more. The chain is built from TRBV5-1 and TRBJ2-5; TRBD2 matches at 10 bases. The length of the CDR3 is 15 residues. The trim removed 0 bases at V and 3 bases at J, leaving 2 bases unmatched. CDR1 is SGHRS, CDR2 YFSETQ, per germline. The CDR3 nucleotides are TGCGCCAGCAGCTTGGTTCTAGCGGGAGAAGAGACCCAGTACTTC. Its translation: CASSLVLAGEETQYF.

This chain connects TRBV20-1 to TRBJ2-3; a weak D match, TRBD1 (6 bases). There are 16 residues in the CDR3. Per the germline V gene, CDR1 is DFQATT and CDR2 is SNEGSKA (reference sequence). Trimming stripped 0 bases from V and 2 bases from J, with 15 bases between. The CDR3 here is CSARDQGTHNTDTQYF. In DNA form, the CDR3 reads TGCAGTGCTAGAGATCAGGGGACACATAACACAGATACGCAGTATTTT.

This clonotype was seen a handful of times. The CDR3 sequence is CASSQGGLAGGTDTQYF. Here the CDR3 DNA reads TGCGCCAGCAGCCAAGGTGGACTAGCGGGAGGCACAGATACGCAGTATTTT. The J gene is TRBJ2-3, the V gene TRBV4-1; 13 bases fit TRBD2. The CDR3 is 17 amino acids. The germline V gene has CDR1 MGHRA and CDR2 YSYEKL. V shed 1 base and J 1 base; nucleotides not matched to a gene: 2.

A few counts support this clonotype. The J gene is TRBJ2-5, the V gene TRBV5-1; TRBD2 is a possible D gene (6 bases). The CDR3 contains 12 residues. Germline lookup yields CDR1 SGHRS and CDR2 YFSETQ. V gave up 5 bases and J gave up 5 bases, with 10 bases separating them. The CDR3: CASRPEGETQYF. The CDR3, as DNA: TGCGCCAGCAGACCGGAGGGCGAGACCCAGTACTTC.

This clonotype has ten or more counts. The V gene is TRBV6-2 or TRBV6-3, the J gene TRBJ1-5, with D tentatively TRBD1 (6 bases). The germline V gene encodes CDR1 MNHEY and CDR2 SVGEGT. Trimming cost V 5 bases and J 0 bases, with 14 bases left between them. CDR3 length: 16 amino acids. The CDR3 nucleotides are TGTGCCAGCAGTCCCTTGGACAGAGCTAGCAATCAGCCCCAGCATTTT. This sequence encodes CASSPLDRASNQPQHF.

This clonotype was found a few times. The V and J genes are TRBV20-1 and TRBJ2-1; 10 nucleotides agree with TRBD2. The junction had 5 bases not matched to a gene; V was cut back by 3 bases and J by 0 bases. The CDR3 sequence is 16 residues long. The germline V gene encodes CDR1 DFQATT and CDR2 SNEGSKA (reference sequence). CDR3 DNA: TGCAGTGCTAGTGCGGCTAGCGGGAGCTCCTACAATGAGCAGTTCTTC. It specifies CSASAASGSSYNEQFF.

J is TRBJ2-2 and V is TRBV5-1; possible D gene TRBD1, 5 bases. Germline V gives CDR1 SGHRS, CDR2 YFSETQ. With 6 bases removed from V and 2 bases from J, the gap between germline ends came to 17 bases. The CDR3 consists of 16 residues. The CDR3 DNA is TGCGCCAGCACCACTTCAGGGCCCCATAACACCGGGGAGCTGTTTTTT. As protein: CASTTSGPHNTGELFF.